One and the same sample provided the 13 T cell receptor beta chains below, sequenced in a study of OX40 agonist ivuxolimab in advanced cancers. The protocol was immunoSEQ multiplex PCR, while the TCRdb copy is restricted to in-frame clones and leaves out a portion. This table has 55,000 to 70,000 clones, around 84% appearing once. The source material was CD4+ or CD8+ T cells sorted from blood, sampled in a trial of the OX40 agonist ivuxolimab. The receptors come from an adult with an advanced solid tumor such as melanoma, head and neck, liver or kidney cancer.

This chain uses TRBV7-2 with TRBJ2-5; D is possibly TRBD1 (6 bases). CDR1 is SGHTA, CDR2 FQGNSA, per germline. This CDR3 has 15 amino acids. V lost 0 bases, J lost 4 bases, and 12 bases lay in between. The CDR3 nucleotides are TGTGCCAGCAGCTTAGCCAGGGGTGTTGGAGAGACCCAGTACTTC. It specifies CASSLARGVGETQYF.

The gene calls are TRBV9 and TRBJ2-2; 11 bases line up with TRBD1. With V trimmed by 4 bases and J by 0 bases, 8 bases remained unmatched. CDR3 length equals 18 residues. CDR1 and CDR2 (germline): SGDLS, YYNGEE. The CDR3 loop reads CASSTWWGQGANTGELFF. The DNA for the CDR3 is TGTGCCAGCAGCACGTGGTGGGGACAGGGGGCGAACACCGGGGAGCTGTTTTTT.

The chain combines TRBV10-3 with TRBJ2-1; tentatively, D is TRBD1 or TRBD2 (5 bases each). Trimming took off 10 bases at V and 2 bases at J, with 12 bases between the two ends. The CDR3 totals 13 residues. Germline CDR1 and CDR2: ENHRY and SYGVKD. This CDR3 is CATGTAAYNEQFF. The CDR3 nucleotides are TGTGCCACGGGGACGGCGGCCTACAATGAGCAGTTCTTC.

This chain's CDR3 is CASSAAGTDSYNEQFF. The CDR3 nucleotides read TGTGCCAGCAGTGCGGCCGGGACAGACTCCTACAATGAGCAGTTCTTC. V and J are TRBV6-4 and TRBJ2-1, with 7 positions matching TRBD1. Germline loops: CDR1 MRHNA, CDR2 SNTAGT. After removal of 4 bases from V and 0 bases from J, the junction contained 6 bases not matched to a gene. This CDR3 is built from 16 residues.

The chain employs TRBV7-2 and TRBJ1-4; D not certain. The CDR3 extends over 13 amino acids. The V gene lost 2 bases and the J gene lost 6 bases, with 7 bases spanning the gap. Germline assignment: CDR1 SGHTA and CDR2 FQGNSA. The CDR3 sequence: CASSLTVDEKLFF. The CDR3 DNA sequence: TGTGCCAGCAGCTTAACCGTTGATGAAAAACTGTTTTTT.

This chain joins TRBV2 and TRBJ2-5, with TRBD1 as a possible D gene (6 bases). V was trimmed by 4 bases and J by 3 bases, leaving 15 bases between them. CDR3 length: 15 amino acids. Germline assignment: CDR1 SNHLY and CDR2 FYNNEI. This chain's CDR3 is CASSVAGVGEETQYF. The CDR3 DNA reads TGTGCCAGCAGTGTAGCAGGGGTTGGAGAAGAGACCCAGTACTTC. Full variable domain (missing parts from reference TRBV2 and TRBJ2-5): EPEVTQTPSHQVTQMGQEVILRCVPISNHLYFYWYRQILGQKVEFLVSFYNNEISEKSEIFDDQFSVERPDGSNFTLKIRSTKLEDSAMYFCASSVAGVGEETQYFGPGTRLLVL.

The V and J genes are TRBV28 and TRBJ2-1; D unclear. The CDR3 runs 14 residues. Germline assignment: CDR1 MDHEN and CDR2 SYDVKM. Trimming stripped 6 bases from V and 10 bases from J, with 19 bases between. CDR3 bases: TGTGCCAGCAGGGGGATTTTGGGTGCCCGGGAGCAGTTCTTC. Amino acid sequence: CASRGILGAREQFF.

The chain recombines TRBV2 with TRBJ1-1; no reliable D call. CDR1 and CDR2 (germline): SNHLY, FYNNEI. Deletions cut 6 bases from V and 1 base from J, with 12 bases between. CDR3 length equals 14 residues. CDR3 nucleotides: TGTGCCAGCAGCAAACAGTTGCAGAACACTGAAGCTTTCTTT. Protein product: CASSKQLQNTEAFF.

This chain joins TRBV5-8 and TRBJ1-2, with D possibly being TRBD1 (5 bases). The CDR3 contains 13 residues. The germline V gene encodes CDR1 SGHTS and CDR2 YDEGEE. V was cut by 4 bases and J by 7 bases, with 14 bases left in between. The CDR3 loop reads CASSLRGAGGYTF. The DNA of the CDR3 is TGTGCCAGCAGCCTTCGAGGGGCGGGTGGCTACACCTTC.

The genes are TRBV19 and TRBJ2-6; TRBD1 agrees at 7 bases. Germline lookup yields CDR1 LNHDA and CDR2 SQIVND (reference sequence). Unmatched junction bases numbered 5, after V lost 3 bases and J lost 0 bases. The CDR3 sequence is 17 residues long. Here the CDR3 reads CASSMGQGVSGANVLTF. CDR3 nucleotide sequence: TGTGCCAGTAGTATGGGGCAGGGGGTCTCTGGGGCCAACGTCCTGACTTTC.

There are a few counts of this clone. The CDR3 sequence is CASKGVLYEQYF. CDR3 bases: TGTGCCAGCAAGGGCGTTTTGTACGAGCAGTACTTC. The chain uses TRBV2 and TRBJ2-7; D uncertain. Trimming removed 7 bases at V and 4 bases at J, with 11 bases between. The CDR3 extends over 12 amino acids. Germline lookup yields CDR1 SNHLY and CDR2 FYNNEI.

The chain couples TRBV4-1 to TRBJ1-2, with D unclear. Trimming pared 4 bases from V and 4 bases from J, leaving 25 bases between. The CDR3 sequence is 18 residues long. From germline, CDR1 is MGHRA and CDR2 YSYEKL. CDR3 sequence reads: CASSLAPVSENRPYGYTF. CDR3 in DNA: TGCGCCAGCAGCCTAGCCCCCGTATCAGAGAACCGACCCTATGGCTACACCTTC.

The chain has TRBV7-9 and TRBJ2-7; 9 bases align to TRBD2. Losses at the gene ends were 6 bases for V and 5 bases for J; bases not matched to a gene: 17. The CDR3 extends over 17 amino acids. Germline V gives CDR1 SEHNR, CDR2 FQNEAQ (reference sequence). The CDR3 nucleotides are TGTGCCAGCAGTCCCACCTCGGCTAGCGGGAAACTCCACGAGCAGTACTTC. Protein sequence: CASSPTSASGKLHEQYF.